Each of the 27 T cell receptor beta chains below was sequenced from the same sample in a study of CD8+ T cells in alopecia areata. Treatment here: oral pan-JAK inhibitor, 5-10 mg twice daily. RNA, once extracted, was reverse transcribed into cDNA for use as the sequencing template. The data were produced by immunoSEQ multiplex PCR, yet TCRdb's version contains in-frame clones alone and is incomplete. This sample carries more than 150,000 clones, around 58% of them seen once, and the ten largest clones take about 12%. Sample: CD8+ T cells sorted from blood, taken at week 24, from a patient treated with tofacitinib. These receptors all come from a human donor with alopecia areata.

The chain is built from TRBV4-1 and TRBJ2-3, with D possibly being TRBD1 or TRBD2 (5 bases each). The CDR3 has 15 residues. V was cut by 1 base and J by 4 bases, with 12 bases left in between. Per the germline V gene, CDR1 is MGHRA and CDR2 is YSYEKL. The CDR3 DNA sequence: TGCGCCAGCAGCCAAGGGTTGTTGGGGGCAGATACGCAGTATTTT. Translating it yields CASSQGLLGADTQYF.

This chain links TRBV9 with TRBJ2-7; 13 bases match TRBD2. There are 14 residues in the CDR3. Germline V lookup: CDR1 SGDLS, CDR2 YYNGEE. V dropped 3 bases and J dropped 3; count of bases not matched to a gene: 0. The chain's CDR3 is CASSGTSGGYEQYF. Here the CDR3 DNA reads TGTGCCAGCAGCGGGACTAGCGGGGGCTACGAGCAGTACTTC.

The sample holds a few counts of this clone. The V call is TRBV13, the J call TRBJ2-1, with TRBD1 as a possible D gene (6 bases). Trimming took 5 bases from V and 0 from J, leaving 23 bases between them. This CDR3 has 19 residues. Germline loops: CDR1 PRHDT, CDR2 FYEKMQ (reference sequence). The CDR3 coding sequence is TGTGCCAGCAGCCCCCCGACAGGTCTTGGGGAGAGCTCCTACAATGAGCAGTTCTTC. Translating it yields CASSPPTGLGESSYNEQFF.

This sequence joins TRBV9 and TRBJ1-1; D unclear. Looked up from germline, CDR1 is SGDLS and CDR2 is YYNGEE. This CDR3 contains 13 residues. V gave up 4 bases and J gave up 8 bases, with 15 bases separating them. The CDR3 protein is CASSWTTQGEAFF. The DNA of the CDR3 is TGTGCCAGCAGCTGGACTACACAAGGAGAAGCTTTCTTT. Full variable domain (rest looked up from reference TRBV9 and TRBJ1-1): DSGVTQTPKHLITATGQRVTLRCSPRSGDLSVYWYQQSLDQGLQFLIQYYNGEERAKGNILERFSAQQFPDLHSELNLSSLELGDSALYFCASSWTTQGEAFFGQGTRLTVV.

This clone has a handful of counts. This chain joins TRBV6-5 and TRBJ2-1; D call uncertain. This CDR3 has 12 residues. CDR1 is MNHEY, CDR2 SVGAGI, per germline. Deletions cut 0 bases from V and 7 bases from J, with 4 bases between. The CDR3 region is CASSYSTNEQFF. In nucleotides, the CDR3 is TGTGCCAGCAGTTACTCGACTAATGAGCAGTTCTTC.

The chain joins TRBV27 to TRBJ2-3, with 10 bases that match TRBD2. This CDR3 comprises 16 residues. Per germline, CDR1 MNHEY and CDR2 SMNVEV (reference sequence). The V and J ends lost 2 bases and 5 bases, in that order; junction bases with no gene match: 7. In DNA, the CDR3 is TGTGCCAGCAGTTTACGGCTAGCGGGGGTTGGAGATACGCAGTATTTT. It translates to CASSLRLAGVGDTQYF.

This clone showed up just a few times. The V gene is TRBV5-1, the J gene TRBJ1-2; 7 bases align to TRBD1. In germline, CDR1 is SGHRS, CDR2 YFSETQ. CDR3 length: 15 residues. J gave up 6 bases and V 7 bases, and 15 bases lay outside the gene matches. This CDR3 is CASGQPAHRGDGYTF. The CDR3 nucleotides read TGCGCCAGCGGACAGCCAGCCCACAGGGGAGATGGCTACACCTTC.

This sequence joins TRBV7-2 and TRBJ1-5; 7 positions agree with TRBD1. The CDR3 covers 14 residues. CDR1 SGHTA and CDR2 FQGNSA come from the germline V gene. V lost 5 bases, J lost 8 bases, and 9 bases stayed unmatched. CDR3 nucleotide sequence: TGTGCCAGCAGCACGGGACAGCTGCAGAAGCCCCAGCATTTT. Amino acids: CASSTGQLQKPQHF.

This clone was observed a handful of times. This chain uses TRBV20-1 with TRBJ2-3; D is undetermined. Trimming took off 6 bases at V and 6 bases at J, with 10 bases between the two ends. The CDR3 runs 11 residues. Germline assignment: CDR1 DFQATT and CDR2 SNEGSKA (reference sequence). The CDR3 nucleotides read TGCAGTGCATTAGCATCGGATACGCAGTATTTT. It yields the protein CSALASDTQYF.

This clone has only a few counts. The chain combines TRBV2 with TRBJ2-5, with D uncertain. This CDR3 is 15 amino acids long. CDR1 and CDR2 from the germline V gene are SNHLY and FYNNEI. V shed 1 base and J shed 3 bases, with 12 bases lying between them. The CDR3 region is CASSEVGEVEETQYF. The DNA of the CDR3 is TGTGCCAGCAGTGAAGTCGGAGAGGTGGAAGAGACCCAGTACTTC. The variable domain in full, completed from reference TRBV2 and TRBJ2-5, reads EPEVTQTPSHQVTQMGQEVILRCVPISNHLYFYWYRQILGQKVEFLVSFYNNEISEKSEIFDDQFSVERPDGSNFTLKIRSTKLEDSAMYFCASSEVGEVEETQYFGPGTRLLVL.

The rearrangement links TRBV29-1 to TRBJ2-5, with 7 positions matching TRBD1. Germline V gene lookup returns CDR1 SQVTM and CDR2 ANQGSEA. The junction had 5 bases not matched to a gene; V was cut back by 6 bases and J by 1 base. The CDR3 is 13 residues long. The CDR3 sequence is CSVENRGQETQYF. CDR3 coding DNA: TGCAGCGTCGAGAACAGGGGCCAAGAGACCCAGTACTTC. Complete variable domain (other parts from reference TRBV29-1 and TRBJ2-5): SAVISQKPSRDICQRGTSLTIQCQVDSQVTMMFWYRQQPGQSLTLIATANQGSEATYESGFVIDKFPISRPNLTFSTLTVSNMSPEDSSIYLCSVENRGQETQYFGPGTRLLVL.

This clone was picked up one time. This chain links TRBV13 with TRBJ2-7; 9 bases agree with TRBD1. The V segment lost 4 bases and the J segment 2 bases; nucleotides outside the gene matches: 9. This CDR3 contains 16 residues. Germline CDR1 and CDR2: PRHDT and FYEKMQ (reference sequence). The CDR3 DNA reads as TGTGCCAGCAGCTCTTACCGGGACAGGGCAACCTACGAGCAGTACTTC. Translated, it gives CASSSYRDRATYEQYF. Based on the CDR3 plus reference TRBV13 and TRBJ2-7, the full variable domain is AAGVIQSPRHLIKEKRETATLKCYPIPRHDTVYWYQQGPGQDPQFLISFYEKMQSDKGSIPDRFSAQQFSDYHSELNMSSLELGDSALYFCASSSYRDRATYEQYFGPGTRLTVT.

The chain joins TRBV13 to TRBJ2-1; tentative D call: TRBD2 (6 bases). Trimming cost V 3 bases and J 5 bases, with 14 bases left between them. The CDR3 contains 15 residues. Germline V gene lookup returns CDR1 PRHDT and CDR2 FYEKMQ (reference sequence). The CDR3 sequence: CASSFVAGPHNEQFF. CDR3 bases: TGTGCCAGCAGCTTCGTGGCGGGGCCCCACAATGAGCAGTTCTTC.

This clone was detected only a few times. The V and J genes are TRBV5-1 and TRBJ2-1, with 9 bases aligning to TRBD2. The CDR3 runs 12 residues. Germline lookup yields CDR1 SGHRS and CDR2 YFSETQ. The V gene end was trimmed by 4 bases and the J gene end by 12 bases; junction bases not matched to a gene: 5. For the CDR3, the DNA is TGCGCCAGCAGCGGGACTAGCATAGGGCAGTTCTTC. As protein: CASSGTSIGQFF.

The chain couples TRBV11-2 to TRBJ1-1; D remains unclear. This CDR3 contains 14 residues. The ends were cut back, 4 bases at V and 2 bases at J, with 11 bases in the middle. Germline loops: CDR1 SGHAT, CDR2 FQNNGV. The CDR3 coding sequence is TGTGCCAGCAGCTCCCGGGCCGGAAACACTGAAGCTTTCTTT. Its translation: CASSSRAGNTEAFF.

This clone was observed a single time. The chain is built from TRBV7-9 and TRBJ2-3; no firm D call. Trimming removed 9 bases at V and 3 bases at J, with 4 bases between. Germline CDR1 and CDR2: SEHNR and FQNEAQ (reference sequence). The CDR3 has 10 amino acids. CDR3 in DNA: TGTGCCAGAGCAACAGATACGCAGTATTTT. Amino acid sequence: CARATDTQYF.

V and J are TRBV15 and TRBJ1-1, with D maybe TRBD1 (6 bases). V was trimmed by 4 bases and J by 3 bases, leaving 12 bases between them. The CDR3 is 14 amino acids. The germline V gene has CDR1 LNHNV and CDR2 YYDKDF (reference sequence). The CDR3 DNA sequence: TGTGCCACCAGCACGAGGGGGGGGCACACTGAAGCTTTCTTT. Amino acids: CATSTRGGHTEAFF.

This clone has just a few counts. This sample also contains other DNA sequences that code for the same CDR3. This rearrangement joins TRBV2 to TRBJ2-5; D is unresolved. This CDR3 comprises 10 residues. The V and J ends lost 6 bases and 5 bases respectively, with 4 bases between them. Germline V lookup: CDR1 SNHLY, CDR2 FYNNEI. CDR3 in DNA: TGTGCCAGCAGGCGGGAGACCCAGTACTTC. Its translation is CASRRETQYF.

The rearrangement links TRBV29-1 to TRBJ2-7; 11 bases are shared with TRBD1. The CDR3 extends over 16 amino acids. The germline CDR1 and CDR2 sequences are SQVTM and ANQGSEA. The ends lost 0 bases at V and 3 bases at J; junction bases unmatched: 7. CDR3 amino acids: CSVEDQGQGADYEQYF. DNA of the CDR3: TGCAGCGTTGAAGATCAAGGACAGGGGGCCGACTACGAGCAGTACTTC.

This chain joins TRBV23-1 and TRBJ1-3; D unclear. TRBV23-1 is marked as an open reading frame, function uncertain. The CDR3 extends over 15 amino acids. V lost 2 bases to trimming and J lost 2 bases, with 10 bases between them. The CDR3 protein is CASSQRPFAGNTIYF. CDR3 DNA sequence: TGCGCCAGCAGTCAACGGCCGTTCGCTGGAAACACCATATATTTT.

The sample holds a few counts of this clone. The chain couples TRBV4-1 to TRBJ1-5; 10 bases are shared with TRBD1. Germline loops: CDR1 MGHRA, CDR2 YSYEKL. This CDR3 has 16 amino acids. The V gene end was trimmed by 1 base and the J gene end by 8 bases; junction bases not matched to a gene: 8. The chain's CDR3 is CASSQGPGTGEEPQHF. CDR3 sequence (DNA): TGCGCCAGCAGCCAAGGCCCGGGGACAGGGGAAGAGCCCCAGCATTTT.

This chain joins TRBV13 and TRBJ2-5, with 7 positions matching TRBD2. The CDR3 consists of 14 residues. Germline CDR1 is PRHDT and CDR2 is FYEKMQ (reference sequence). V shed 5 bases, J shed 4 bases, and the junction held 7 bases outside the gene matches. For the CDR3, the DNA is TGTGCCAGCAGCCCCCCCGAGCGGGGAGAGACCCAGTACTTC. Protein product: CASSPPERGETQYF.

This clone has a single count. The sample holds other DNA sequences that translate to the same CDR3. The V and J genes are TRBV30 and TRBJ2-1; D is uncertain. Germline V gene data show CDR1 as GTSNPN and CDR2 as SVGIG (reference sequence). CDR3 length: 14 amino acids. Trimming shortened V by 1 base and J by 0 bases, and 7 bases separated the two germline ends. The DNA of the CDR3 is TGTGCCTGGAGTGGGACGGGCTCCTACAATGAGCAGTTCTTC. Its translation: CAWSGTGSYNEQFF.

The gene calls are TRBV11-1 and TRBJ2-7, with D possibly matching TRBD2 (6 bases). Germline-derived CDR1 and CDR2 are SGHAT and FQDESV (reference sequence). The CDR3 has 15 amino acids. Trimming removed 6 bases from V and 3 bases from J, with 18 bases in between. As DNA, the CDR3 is TGTGCCAGCAGTTTCCGGGACCTCGGGGGCTACGAGCAGTACTTC. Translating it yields CASSFRDLGGYEQYF.

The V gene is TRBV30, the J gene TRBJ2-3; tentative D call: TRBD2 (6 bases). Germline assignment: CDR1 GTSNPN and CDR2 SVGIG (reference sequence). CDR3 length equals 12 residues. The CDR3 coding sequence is TGTGCGATAGGGCCGGGGGCAGATACGCAGTATTTT. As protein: CAIGPGADTQYF.

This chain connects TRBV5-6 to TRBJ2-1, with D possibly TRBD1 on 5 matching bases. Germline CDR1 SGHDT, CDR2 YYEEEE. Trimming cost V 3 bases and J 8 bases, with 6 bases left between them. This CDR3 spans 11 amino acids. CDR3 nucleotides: TGTGCCAGCAGCTCAGGGTATGAGCAGTTCTTC. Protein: CASSSGYEQFF.

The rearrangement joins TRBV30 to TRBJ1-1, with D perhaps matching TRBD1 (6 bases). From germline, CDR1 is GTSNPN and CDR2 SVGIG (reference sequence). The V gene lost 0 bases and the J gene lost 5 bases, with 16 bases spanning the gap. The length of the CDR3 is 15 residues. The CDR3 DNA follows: TGTGCCTGGAGTGTAATTATCAGGGGACGAACTGAAGCTTTCTTT. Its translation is CAWSVIIRGRTEAFF.